The text below deals with one T cell receptor (beta chain). The antigen is undetermined. At one boundary the junction diverges from the germline segment, which might be a read error. The data were produced by immunoSEQ multiplex PCR, yet TCRdb's version contains in-frame clones alone and is incomplete. Of approximately 68,000 clones detected, roughly 85% appear once; the ten largest clones hold 6% to 8%. The sample comes from a study of OX40 agonist ivuxolimab in advanced cancers. Study-level results: CD8+ T cells (on average) carried more expanded clones than CD4+ T cells.

Germline-derived CDR1 and CDR2 are MNHNY and SVGAGI (reference sequence). The CDR3 length is 13 residues. Excluded were patients having autoimmune disease history or systemic immunosuppression. The sample in question was CD4+ or CD8+ T cells sorted from blood, obtained in a trial of the OX40 agonist ivuxolimab. This TCR derives from an adult with an advanced solid tumor such as melanoma, head and neck, liver or kidney cancer. The rearrangement links TRBV6-6 to TRBJ1-1, with no clear D. In DNA, the CDR3 is TGTGTCAGCAGAGGCGACGGGAACACTGAAGCTTTCTTT. Its protein is CVSRGDGNTEAFF.